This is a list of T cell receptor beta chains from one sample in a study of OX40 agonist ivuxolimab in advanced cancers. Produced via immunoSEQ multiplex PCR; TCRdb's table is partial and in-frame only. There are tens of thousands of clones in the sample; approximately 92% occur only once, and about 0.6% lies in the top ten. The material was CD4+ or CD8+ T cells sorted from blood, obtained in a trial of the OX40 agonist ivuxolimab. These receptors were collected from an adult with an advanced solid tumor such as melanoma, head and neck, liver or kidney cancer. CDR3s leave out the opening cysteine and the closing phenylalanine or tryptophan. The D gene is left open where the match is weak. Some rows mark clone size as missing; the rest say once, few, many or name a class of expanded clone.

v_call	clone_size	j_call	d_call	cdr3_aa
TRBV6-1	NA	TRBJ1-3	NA	ASSEANVRGNTIY
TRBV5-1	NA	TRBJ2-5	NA	ASSAGQQETQY
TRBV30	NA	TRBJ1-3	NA	AWSLGRDFLLSGNTIY
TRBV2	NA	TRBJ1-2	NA	ASEENYGYT
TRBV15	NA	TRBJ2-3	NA	ATREFLGGALSQY
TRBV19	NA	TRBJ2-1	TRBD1	ATTDRGVGTEQF
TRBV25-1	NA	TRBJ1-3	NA	ASSESQAPSGNTIY
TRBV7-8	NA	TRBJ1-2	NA	ASSLARGGYT
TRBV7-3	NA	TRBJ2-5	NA	ASSLLGLQETQY
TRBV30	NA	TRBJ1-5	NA	AWSGKNNQPQH
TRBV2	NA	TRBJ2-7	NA	ASSELGGDHEQY
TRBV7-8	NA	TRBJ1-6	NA	ASSLENNSPLH
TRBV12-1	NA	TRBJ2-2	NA	ASSLSGTGGELF
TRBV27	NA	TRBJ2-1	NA	ASSKGHTGDEQF
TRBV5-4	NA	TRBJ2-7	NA	ASSPRGVPALEQY
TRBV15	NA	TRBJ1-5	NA	ATSRAWTSNQPQH
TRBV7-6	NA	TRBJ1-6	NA	ASSPRAGSNSPLH
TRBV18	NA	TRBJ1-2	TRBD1	ASSPSGTGLYYGYT
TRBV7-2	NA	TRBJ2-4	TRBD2	ASLPTGGLDIQY
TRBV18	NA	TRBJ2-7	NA	ASSPREGVSSYEQY
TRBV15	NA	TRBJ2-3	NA	ATSRVADTQY
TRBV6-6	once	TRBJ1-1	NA	ASSYDSLRAF
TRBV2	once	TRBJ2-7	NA	ASRPFGGHEQY
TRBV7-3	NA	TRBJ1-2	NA	ASSFFVKNYGYT
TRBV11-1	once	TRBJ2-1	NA	ASSTRRGSYNEQF
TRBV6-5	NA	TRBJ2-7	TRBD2	ASRVLGTNEQY
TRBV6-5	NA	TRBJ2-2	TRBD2	ASLGLAGSGELF
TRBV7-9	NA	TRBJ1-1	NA	ASSSRPQIGEAF
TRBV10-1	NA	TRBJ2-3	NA	ASNLQGTDTQY
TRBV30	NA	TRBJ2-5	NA	ACYAGAGETQY
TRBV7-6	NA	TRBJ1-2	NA	ASSPGLVDYGYT
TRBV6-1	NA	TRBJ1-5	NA	ATFQRVEGQPQH
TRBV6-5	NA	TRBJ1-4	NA	ASSYTGAGGNLKLF
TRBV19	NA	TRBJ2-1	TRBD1	ASSMETGANEQF
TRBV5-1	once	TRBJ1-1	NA	ASSSQEDTEAF